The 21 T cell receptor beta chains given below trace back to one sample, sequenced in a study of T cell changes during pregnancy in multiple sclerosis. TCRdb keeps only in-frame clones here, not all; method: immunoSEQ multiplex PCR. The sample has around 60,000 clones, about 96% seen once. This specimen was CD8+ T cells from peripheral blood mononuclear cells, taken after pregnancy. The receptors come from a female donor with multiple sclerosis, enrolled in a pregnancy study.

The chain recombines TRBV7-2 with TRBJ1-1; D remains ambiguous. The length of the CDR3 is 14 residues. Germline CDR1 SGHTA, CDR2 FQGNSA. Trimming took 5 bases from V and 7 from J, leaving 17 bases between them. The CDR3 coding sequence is TGTGCCAGCAGCCCAAGTATCCTAGGACTTGAAGCTTTCTTT. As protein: CASSPSILGLEAFF.

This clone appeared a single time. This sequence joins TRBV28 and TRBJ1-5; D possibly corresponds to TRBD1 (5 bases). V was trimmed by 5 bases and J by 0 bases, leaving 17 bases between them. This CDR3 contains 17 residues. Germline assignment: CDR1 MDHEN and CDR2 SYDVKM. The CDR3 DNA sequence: TGTGCCAGCAGTAATGGGGACTCGTCTTATAGCAATCAGCCCCAGCATTTT. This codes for CASSNGDSSYSNQPQHF.

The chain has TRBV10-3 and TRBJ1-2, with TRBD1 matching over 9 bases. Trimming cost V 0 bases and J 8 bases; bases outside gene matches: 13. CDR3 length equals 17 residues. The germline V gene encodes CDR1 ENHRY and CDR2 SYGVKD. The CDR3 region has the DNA TGTGCCATCAGTGAGTCTAGTGCTCGGGACAGGGATGGGGGCTACACCTTC. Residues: CAISESSARDRDGGYTF.

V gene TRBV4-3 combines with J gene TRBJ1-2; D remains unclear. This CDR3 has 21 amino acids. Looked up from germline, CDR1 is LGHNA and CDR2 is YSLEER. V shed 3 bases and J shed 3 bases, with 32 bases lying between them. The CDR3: CASSHGAEAGTSSPGDYGYTF. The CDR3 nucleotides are TGCGCCAGCAGCCATGGAGCGGAAGCGGGCACCTCATCCCCCGGGGACTATGGCTACACCTTC.

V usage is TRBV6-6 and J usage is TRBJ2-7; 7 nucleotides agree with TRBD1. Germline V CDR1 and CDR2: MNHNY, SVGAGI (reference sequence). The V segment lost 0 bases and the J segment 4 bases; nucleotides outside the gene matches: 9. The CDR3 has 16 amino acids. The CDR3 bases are TGTGCCAGCAGTTACTCCAGGGACAGTCCCTCTTACGAGCAGTACTTC. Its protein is CASSYSRDSPSYEQYF.

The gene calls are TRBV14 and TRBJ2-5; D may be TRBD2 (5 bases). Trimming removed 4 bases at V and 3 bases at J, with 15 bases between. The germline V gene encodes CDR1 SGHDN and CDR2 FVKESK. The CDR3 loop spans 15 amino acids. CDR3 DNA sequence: TGTGCCAGCAGCCCACCCGGACTCTGGGAAGAGACCCAGTACTTC. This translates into CASSPPGLWEETQYF.

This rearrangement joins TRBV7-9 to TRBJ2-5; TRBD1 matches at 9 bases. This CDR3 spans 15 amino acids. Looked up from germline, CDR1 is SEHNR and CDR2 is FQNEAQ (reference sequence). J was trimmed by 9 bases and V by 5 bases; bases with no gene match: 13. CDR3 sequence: CASSPPGQGVGAQYF. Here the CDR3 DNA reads TGTGCCAGCAGCCCGCCGGGACAGGGAGTGGGGGCCCAGTACTTC.

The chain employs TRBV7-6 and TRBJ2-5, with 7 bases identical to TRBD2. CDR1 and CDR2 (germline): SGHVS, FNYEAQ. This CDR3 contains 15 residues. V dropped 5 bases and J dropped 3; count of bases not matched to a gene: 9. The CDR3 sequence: CASSDYGRTEETQYF. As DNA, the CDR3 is TGTGCCAGCAGCGACTACGGGAGGACGGAAGAGACCCAGTACTTC.

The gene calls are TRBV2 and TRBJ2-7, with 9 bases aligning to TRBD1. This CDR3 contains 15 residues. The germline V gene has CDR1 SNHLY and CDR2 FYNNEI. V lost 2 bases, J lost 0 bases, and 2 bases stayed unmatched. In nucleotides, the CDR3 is TGTGCCAGCAGTGAACAGGACAGGGGCTCCTACGAGCAGTACTTC. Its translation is CASSEQDRGSYEQYF.

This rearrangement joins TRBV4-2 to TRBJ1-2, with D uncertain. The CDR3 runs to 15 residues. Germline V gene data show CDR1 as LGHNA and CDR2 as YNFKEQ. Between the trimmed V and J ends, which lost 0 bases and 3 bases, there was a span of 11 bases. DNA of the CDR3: TGTGCCAGCAGCCAAGAAGAATCGGGGTACTATGGCTACACCTTC. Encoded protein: CASSQEESGYYGYTF.

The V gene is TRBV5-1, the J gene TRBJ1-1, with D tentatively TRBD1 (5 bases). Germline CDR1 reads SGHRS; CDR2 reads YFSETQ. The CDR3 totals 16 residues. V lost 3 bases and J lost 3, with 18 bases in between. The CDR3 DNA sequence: TGCGCCAGCAGCTCCGACGTGCCTGGGACTTACACTGAAGCTTTCTTT. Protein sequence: CASSSDVPGTYTEAFF.

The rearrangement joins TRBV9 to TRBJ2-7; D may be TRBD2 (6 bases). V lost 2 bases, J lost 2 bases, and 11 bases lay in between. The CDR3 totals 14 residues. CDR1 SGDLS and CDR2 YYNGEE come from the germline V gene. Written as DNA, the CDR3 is TGTGCCAGCAGCGTGGCCGGGACTCCCTACGAGCAGTACTTC. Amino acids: CASSVAGTPYEQYF.

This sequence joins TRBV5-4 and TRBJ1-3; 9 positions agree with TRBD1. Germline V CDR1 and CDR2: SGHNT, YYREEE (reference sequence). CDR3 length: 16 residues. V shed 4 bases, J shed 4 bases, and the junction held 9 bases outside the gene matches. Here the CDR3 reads CASSPGQGMAGNTIYF. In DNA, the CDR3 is TGTGCCAGCAGCCCGGGACAGGGAATGGCGGGAAACACCATATATTTT.

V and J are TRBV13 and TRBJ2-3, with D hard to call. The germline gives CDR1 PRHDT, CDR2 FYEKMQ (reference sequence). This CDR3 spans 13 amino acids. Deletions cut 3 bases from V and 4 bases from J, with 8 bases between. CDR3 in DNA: TGTGCCAGCAGCTTGGTAGCCGCAGATACGCAGTATTTT. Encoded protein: CASSLVAADTQYF.

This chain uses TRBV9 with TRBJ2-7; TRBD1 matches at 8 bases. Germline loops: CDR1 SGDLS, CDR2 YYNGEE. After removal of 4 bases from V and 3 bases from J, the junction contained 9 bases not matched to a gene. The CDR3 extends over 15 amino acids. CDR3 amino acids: CASSPPTGGVYEQYF. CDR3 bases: TGTGCCAGCAGCCCACCAACAGGGGGAGTCTACGAGCAGTACTTC.

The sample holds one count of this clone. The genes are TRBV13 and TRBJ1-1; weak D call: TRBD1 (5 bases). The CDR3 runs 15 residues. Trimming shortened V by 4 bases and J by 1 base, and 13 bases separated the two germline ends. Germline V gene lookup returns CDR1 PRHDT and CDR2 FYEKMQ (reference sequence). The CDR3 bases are TGTGCCAGCAGCTCTGCGGGGCAGTCGAACACTGAAGCTTTCTTT. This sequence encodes CASSSAGQSNTEAFF.

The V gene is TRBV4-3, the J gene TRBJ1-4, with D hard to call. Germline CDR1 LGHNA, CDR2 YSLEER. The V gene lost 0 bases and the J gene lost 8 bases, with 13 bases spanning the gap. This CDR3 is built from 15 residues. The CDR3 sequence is CASSQDLRFNEKLFF. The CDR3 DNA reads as TGCGCCAGCAGCCAAGACTTGCGGTTCAACGAAAAACTGTTTTTT.

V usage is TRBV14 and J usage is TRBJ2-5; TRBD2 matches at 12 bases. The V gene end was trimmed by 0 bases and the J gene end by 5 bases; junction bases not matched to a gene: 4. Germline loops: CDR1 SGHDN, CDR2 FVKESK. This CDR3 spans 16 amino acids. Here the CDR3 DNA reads TGTGCCAGCAGCCAAGATAACCTAGCGGGAGGGGAGACCCAGTACTTC. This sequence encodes CASSQDNLAGGETQYF.

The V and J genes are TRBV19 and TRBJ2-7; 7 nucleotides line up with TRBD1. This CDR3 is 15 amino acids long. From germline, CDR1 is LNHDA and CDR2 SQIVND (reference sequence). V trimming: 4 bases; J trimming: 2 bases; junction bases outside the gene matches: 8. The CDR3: CASSTLPGTAYEQYF. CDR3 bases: TGTGCCAGTAGTACGCTTCCCGGGACAGCCTACGAGCAGTACTTC.

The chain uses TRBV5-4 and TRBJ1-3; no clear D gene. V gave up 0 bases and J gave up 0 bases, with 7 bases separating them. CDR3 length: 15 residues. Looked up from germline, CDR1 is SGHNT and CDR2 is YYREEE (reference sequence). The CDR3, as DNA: TGTGCCAGCAGCTTGGAACGGTCCTCTGGAAACACCATATATTTT. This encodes CASSLERSSGNTIYF. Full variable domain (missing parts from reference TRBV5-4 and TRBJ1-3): ETGVTQSPTHLIKTRGQQVTLRCSSQSGHNTVSWYQQALGQGPQFIFQYYREEENGRGNFPPRFSGLQFPNYSSELNVNALELDDSALYLCASSLERSSGNTIYFGEGSWLTVV.

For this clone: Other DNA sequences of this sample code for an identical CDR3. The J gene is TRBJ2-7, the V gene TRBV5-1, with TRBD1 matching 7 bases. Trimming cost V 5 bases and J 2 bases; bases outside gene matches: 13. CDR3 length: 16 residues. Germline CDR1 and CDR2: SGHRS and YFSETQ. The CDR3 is CASRESLGGETYEQYF. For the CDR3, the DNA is TGCGCCAGCAGAGAAAGTTTAGGGGGCGAAACCTACGAGCAGTACTTC. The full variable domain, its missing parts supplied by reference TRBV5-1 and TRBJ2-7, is KAGVTQTPRYLIKTRGQQVTLSCSPISGHRSVSWYQQTPGQGLQFLFEYFSETQRNKGNFPGRFSGRQFSNSRSEMNVSTLELGDSALYLCASRESLGGETYEQYFGPGTRLTVT.